Here is one T cell receptor beta chain with its context. The antigen remains unidentified. The data are from a study of CXCR3-negative and CXCR3-positive naive CD8 T cells. Study outcomes and limitations: More hydrophobic TRB CDR3s occurred in CXCR3-positive than in CXCR3-negative naive cells. CXCR3 expression partially decreased after cryopreservation; most assays used fresh PBMCs. In both naive subsets diversity was comparably high, whereas memory CD8+ cells showed much lower diversity. Because surface CD5 did not distinguish the naive subsets, TCR strength was inferred from TRB CDR3 properties. Researchers reported similar TRBV-TRBJ usage in naive CXCR3-negative and CXCR3-positive cells, though memory differed.

5' RACE that incorporated UMI labels was used to prepare the TRB cDNA libraries. TCRdb processed the 5' RACE reads again and assigns one entry to each CDR3 protein, with no DNA. The sample totals approximately 96,000 distinct CDR3 sequences. Germline values: CDR1 SGHVS, CDR2 FQNEAQ. This CDR3 has 15 residues. This sequence joins TRBV7-8 and TRBJ1-5; TCRdb designates TRBD1, a call that cannot be tested without DNA. The sample consisted of naive CXCR3+ CD8+ T cells from blood. Subset here: CD45RO-CCR7+CD27+CD95- naive CD8+ T cells expressing CXCR3 (TNR3+). The sequence came from a human donor in good health. Some clones in this sample may be carry-over from other donors' samples. This CDR3 reads CASSLGPPGNQPQHF.